The source of this TCR beta chain is a study of PD-1 blockade in mismatch repair-deficient tumors. The germline V gene encodes CDR1 SQVTM and CDR2 ANQGSEA. The CDR3 consists of 13 residues. Trimming pared 0 bases from V and 2 bases from J, leaving 8 bases between. This clone was recorded only once. This table comes from immunoSEQ multiplex PCR, and its TCRdb copy is limited to in-frame clones, with some not included. The sample comprises 50,000 or so clones, 77% of which are singletons, and roughly 3.5% rests with the top ten. Source: PBMCs, taken before pembrolizumab treatment. J is TRBJ2-7 and V is TRBV29-1; no clear D. The TCR was taken from an adult with mismatch repair-deficient cancer. The CDR3, as DNA: TGCAGCGTTGAAGAATACGGTACCTACGAGCAGTACTTC. Its protein is CSVEEYGTYEQYF.